This T cell receptor beta chain was documented in a study of cytomegalovirus exposure and HLA in healthy donors. 60 Vbeta and 13 Jbeta primers were used in PCR. The table came from immunoSEQ multiplex PCR; TCRdb's copy has only in-frame clones and leaves some out. The data hold 180,000 or so clones, with about 79% observed a single time. Trimming stripped 5 bases from V and 3 bases from J, with 11 bases between. The germline CDR1 and CDR2 sequences are SGHAT and FQNNGV. The CDR3 covers 13 residues. V usage is TRBV11-2 and J usage is TRBJ2-7, with a possible D match to TRBD2 (6 bases). The sequence derives from a woman aged 45-60 years in good health and CMV-seronegative. The sequenced material came from PBMCs. In DNA, the CDR3 is TGTGCCAGCAGCCCGGGACTTATCTACGAGCAGTACTTC. It specifies CASSPGLIYEQYF.